This record looks at one T cell receptor (beta chain) sequence and its context. Antigen specificity is unknown. Germline V gene lookup returns CDR1 SGHTA and CDR2 FQGTGA. V shed 1 base, J shed 3 bases, and the junction held 6 bases outside the gene matches. This CDR3 contains 16 residues. This sample was included in a study of T-cell memory formation after mild COVID-19. Study findings and constraints: Later expanders leaned toward CD4+, whereas clones contracting from day 15 to 85 were balanced CD4/CD8. SARS-CoV-2 specificity was not confirmed for second-wave clones peaking on day 37. CD4+ contracting clones were found mainly in CM and EM, and CD8+ ones in EMRA.

TCRalpha and TCRbeta libraries used 5'RACE with constant-segment primers and UMIs. Each CDR3 protein is one row after TCRdb ran MiXCR on the 5' RACE reads. The table has 340,000 or so distinct CDR3 sequences, 10% to 15% seen once. The V call is TRBV7-3, the J call TRBJ2-3, with 8 bases matching TRBD2. The sample comprised PBMCs or a T cell subset sorted from them (not recorded which). This TCR was sampled from a man aged 18 to 29 who had mild COVID-19 (a few samples of this study predate the infection). Cell type and time point are not known. The CDR3, as DNA: TGTGCCAGCAGCTTAATCCGGGGGACTAGTACAGATACGCAGTATTTT. This sequence encodes CASSLIRGTSTDTQYF.